The 6 T cell receptor beta chains listed next were all sequenced from one sample in a study of blood T cell repertoires in COVID-19. The repertoire was sequenced with immunoSEQ multiplex PCR; TCRdb's copy has only in-frame clones and lacks some. The sample includes about 280,000 clones, roughly 87% of them seen just once. Input material: peripheral blood. The receptors here all came from a woman between 50 and 59 years old who had recovered from COVID-19.

The genes are TRBV5-4 and TRBJ1-2, with 8 bases aligning to TRBD1. The J segment lost 3 bases and the V segment lost 0 bases, leaving 7 bases of the junction unmatched. CDR1 is SGHNT, CDR2 YYREEE, per germline (reference sequence). The CDR3 length is 16 residues. CDR3 bases: TGTGCCAGCAGCTTGGACAGGGGGGCCTTATACTATGGCTACACCTTC. Translation gives CASSLDRGALYYGYTF.

This clone has a count of ten or more. The V gene is TRBV4-3, the J gene TRBJ2-7, with D possibly being TRBD1 (5 bases). The germline CDR1 and CDR2 sequences are LGHNA and YSLEER. This CDR3 spans 15 amino acids. The V and J ends lost 1 base and 3 bases respectively, with 13 bases between them. CDR3 DNA sequence: TGCGCCAGCAGCCAAGGTTTGGGCAGGGACTACGAGCAGTACTTC. Translation gives CASSQGLGRDYEQYF.

The J gene is TRBJ2-7, the V gene TRBV15; 7 bases agree with TRBD1. The CDR3 covers 17 residues. Germline CDR1 reads LNHNV; CDR2 reads YYDKDF (reference sequence). Germline trimming cut 0 bases from V and 1 base from J; bases unmatched to any gene: 9. CDR3 loop: CATSREKVKGQSYEQYF. The CDR3 DNA is TGTGCCACCAGCAGAGAAAAAGTGAAGGGACAGTCCTACGAGCAGTACTTC.

J is TRBJ2-7 and V is TRBV11-2, with unresolved D. Trimming took off 5 bases at V and 3 bases at J, with 8 bases between the two ends. CDR1 and CDR2 from the germline V gene are SGHAT and FQNNGV. CDR3 length: 12 amino acids. In DNA, the CDR3 is TGTGCCAGCAGCGTCAGTTACTACGAGCAGTACTTC. Protein product: CASSVSYYEQYF.

This clone occurred a few times. V and J are TRBV27 and TRBJ2-7; 10 nucleotides align to TRBD1. V dropped 8 bases and J dropped 9; count of bases not matched to a gene: 10. This CDR3 spans 13 amino acids. Germline lookup yields CDR1 MNHEY and CDR2 SMNVEV (reference sequence). For the CDR3, the DNA is TGTGCCAGCGGACATCCGGGACAGGGGTGGCAGTACTTC. It specifies CASGHPGQGWQYF.

V usage is TRBV6-2 or TRBV6-3 and J usage is TRBJ2-1, with 8 bases aligning to TRBD2. The CDR3 loop spans 18 amino acids. V lost 2 bases to trimming and J lost 8 bases; unmatched junction nucleotides: 17. Looked up from germline, CDR1 is MNHEY and CDR2 is SVGEGT. Here the CDR3 reads CASSYRPGAGGTGDEQFF. In DNA form, the CDR3 reads TGTGCCAGCAGTTACAGACCTGGCGCGGGGGGTACCGGGGATGAGCAGTTCTTC.